This entry concerns a single T cell receptor (beta chain). What it binds is not known. Before any sequencing was done, the ViraFEST assay used viral peptide pools to expand antigen-specific CD4+ T cells. Having been cultured for less than 12 days, the cells underwent CD4+ T cell isolation. BNT162b2 vaccine or mRNA-1273 vaccine was given to participants in two doses. Nucleocapsid antibodies were negative in the vaccine recipients, who had never had SARS-CoV-2 infection. The authors exchanged half the medium for IL-2 medium on days 3 and 7. Libraries were prepared by immunoSEQ multiplex PCR; TCRdb keeps only in-frame clonotypes and omits some of them. Here the sample spans approximately 70,000 clones, approximately 76% being singletons. Trimming removed 4 bases from V and 3 bases from J; junction bases left unmatched: 3. This CDR3 is 15 amino acids long. Germline lookup yields CDR1 SGHRS and CDR2 YFSETQ.

This specimen comes from a study of vaccination effects on CD4 cells after COVID-19. At the level of the study: After the second dose, samples were taken at median day 72.

Study conclusions and caveats: The study found marked clonal contraction of infection- and vaccine-induced clones late after vaccination.

This chain uses TRBV5-1 with TRBJ2-2; 10 bases are a match to TRBD1. The clonotype was recovered from a human donor who received a COVID-19 vaccine. The source was CD4+ T cells from PBMCs cultured with HCoV-OC43 spike peptides, collected after COVID-19 vaccination. Subset denoted: HCoV-OC43 spike overlapping peptide pool stimulation. The CDR3 reads CASSTGTGDTGELFF. The DNA for the CDR3 is TGCGCCAGCAGCACCGGGACAGGGGACACCGGGGAGCTGTTTTTT.